A selection of T cell receptor beta chains follows, all from one sample in a study of cytomegalovirus exposure and HLA in healthy donors. Clones were sequenced by immunoSEQ multiplex PCR, and TCRdb holds only the in-frame ones, with some missing. The data contain 200,000 or so clones, roughly 80% of them singletons. Sequenced sample: PBMCs. Every receptor here comes from a man between 18 and 29 years old in good health and CMV-seropositive. Both conserved end residues are part of each CDR3. A D gene is named only where the DNA matches it firmly. Not every row has a clone size; where given, it reads once, few, many or a size class.

len: 13
v_gene: TRBV15
abundance: NA
d_gene: NA
j_gene: TRBJ2-3
CDR3nt: TGTGCCACCAGCCCAGGCGGGACAGATACGCAGTATTTT
CDR3aa: CATSPGGTDTQYF

len: 14
v_gene: TRBV5-3
abundance: NA
d_gene: NA
j_gene: TRBJ1-2
CDR3nt: TGTGCCAGAAGCCGCCTACAGAAGAACTATGGCTACACCTTC
CDR3aa: CARSRLQKNYGYTF

len: 16
v_gene: TRBV27
abundance: NA
d_gene: TRBD2
j_gene: TRBJ2-5
CDR3nt: TGTGCCAGCAGTCAACTAGCGGGAGGTCTTCGAGAGACCCAGTACTTC
CDR3aa: CASSQLAGGLRETQYF

len: 17
v_gene: TRBV28
abundance: NA
d_gene: TRBD2
j_gene: TRBJ2-1
CDR3nt: TGTGCGGCTACGGGGGGCATAGCGGGAATAGGGACGAATGAGCAGTTCTTC
CDR3aa: CAATGGIAGIGTNEQFF

len: 16
v_gene: TRBV6-6
abundance: once
d_gene: NA
j_gene: TRBJ1-3
CDR3nt: TGTGCCAGCAGTTACCCGACAGTCAGCACTGGAAACACCATATATTTT
CDR3aa: CASSYPTVSTGNTIYF

len: 14
v_gene: TRBV28
abundance: once
d_gene: NA
j_gene: TRBJ2-2
CDR3nt: TGTGCCAGCAGTTCGCTGACAGGTCCCGGGGAGCTGTTTTTT
CDR3aa: CASSSLTGPGELFF

len: 14
v_gene: TRBV6-5
abundance: few
d_gene: NA
j_gene: TRBJ1-2
CDR3nt: TGTGCCAGCAGTTACAAAATAGGGGACTATGGCTACACCTTC
CDR3aa: CASSYKIGDYGYTF

len: 14
v_gene: TRBV29-1
abundance: NA
d_gene: NA
j_gene: TRBJ2-1
CDR3nt: TGCAGCGTTGGAGGGGGAGGGTCCTACAATGAGCAGTTCTTC
CDR3aa: CSVGGGGSYNEQFF

len: 15
v_gene: TRBV9
abundance: once
d_gene: TRBD2
j_gene: TRBJ2-1
CDR3nt: TGTGCCAGCAGCGTGGGACTAGCGCCCTACAATGAGCAGTTCTTC
CDR3aa: CASSVGLAPYNEQFF

len: 14
v_gene: TRBV9
abundance: many
d_gene: NA
j_gene: TRBJ2-1
CDR3nt: TGTGCCAGCAGCGTCAGGTGGGAGGTCAATGAGCAGTTCTTC
CDR3aa: CASSVRWEVNEQFF

len: 16
v_gene: TRBV7-9
abundance: NA
d_gene: NA
j_gene: TRBJ1-2
CDR3nt: TGTGCCAGCAGCTCGGTAGAAGGGGCTTCGGCCTATGGCTACACCTTC
CDR3aa: CASSSVEGASAYGYTF

len: 15
v_gene: TRBV5-6
abundance: NA
d_gene: NA
j_gene: TRBJ2-6
CDR3nt: TGTGCCAGCAGCTCCCTCGGGTACGGGGCCAACGTCCTGACTTTC
CDR3aa: CASSSLGYGANVLTF